The present TCR beta chain was sequenced within a study of blood T cell repertoires in COVID-19. Whole-study context: COVID-19 samples from acute and convalescent phases originated in the United States, Italy and Spain. From T cells, B-cell-depleted T cells, or PBMCs came the material, which was cDNA or gDNA.

This CDR3 spans 19 amino acids. J was trimmed by 1 base and V by 2 bases; bases with no gene match: 9. CDR1 and CDR2 from the germline V gene are SGHVS and FNYEAQ. Under the authors' procedure: Reference gene primer amplification in the assay estimated nucleated cell counts. TCRdb keeps only in-frame clones here, not all; method: immunoSEQ multiplex PCR. The V and J calls and clone size were taken over from that table, and D and trimming were inferred from the DNA. This repertoire shows 150,000 to 200,000 clones, roughly 80% found once; its top ten account for around 2.7%. The receptor was derived from a man between 65 and 79 years old with acute or convalescent COVID-19. The chain uses TRBV7-6 and TRBJ2-6; 9 bases match TRBD1. Specimen: peripheral blood. CDR3 bases: TGTGCCAGCAGCTTAAATCCGGACAGGGGATATTCTGGGGCCAACGTCCTGACTTTC. Translated: CASSLNPDRGYSGANVLTF.